The 21 T cell receptor beta chains below were found in one sample sequenced in a study of blood T cell repertoires in COVID-19. Produced via immunoSEQ multiplex PCR; TCRdb's table is partial and in-frame only. Of 250,000 to 350,000 clones listed, 88% are singletons. Sequenced sample: peripheral blood. The receptors derive from a woman in her twenties or thirties with COVID-19, enrolled during active disease.

V usage is TRBV7-3 and J usage is TRBJ2-5; no definite D call. The germline CDR1 and CDR2 sequences are SGHTA and FQGTGA. Between the trimmed V and J ends, which lost 0 bases and 7 bases, there was a span of 12 bases. The CDR3 is 14 residues long. This CDR3 reads CASSLTTPGGTQYF. The DNA for the CDR3 is TGTGCCAGCAGCTTAACGACTCCCGGCGGGACCCAGTACTTC.

The genes are TRBV10-2 and TRBJ2-7; D is unresolved. This CDR3 region has 13 residues. The germline V gene encodes CDR1 WSHSY and CDR2 SAAADI. V was pared by 6 bases and J by 2 bases, with 11 bases between. In nucleotides, the CDR3 is TGCGCCAGCAGAGGTGGAGCTCCCTACGAGCAGTACTTC. Protein sequence: CASRGGAPYEQYF.

The chain couples TRBV5-4 to TRBJ1-4; maybe TRBD1 (6 bases). Germline-derived CDR1 and CDR2 are SGHNT and YYREEE (reference sequence). CDR3 length: 15 amino acids. Between the trimmed V and J ends, which lost 4 bases and 7 bases, there was a span of 17 bases. The CDR3 DNA is TGTGCCAGCAGCCCGAGGGCAGGGGTGGGTGAAAAACTGTTTTTT. Translating it yields CASSPRAGVGEKLFF.

This chain connects TRBV29-1 to TRBJ2-1; D might be TRBD2 (6 bases). Germline values: CDR1 SQVTM, CDR2 ANQGSEA. Trimming cost V 6 bases and J 7 bases, with 22 bases left between them. There are 15 residues in the CDR3. CDR3 sequence (DNA): TGCAGCGTGGCCTCTAGCGACAACCGAGGAAATGAGCAGTTCTTC. This gives the protein CSVASSDNRGNEQFF.

The genes are TRBV18 and TRBJ1-6; possible D gene TRBD1, 5 bases. The CDR3 is 14 residues long. Trimming cost V 4 bases and J 7 bases, with 11 bases left between them. Germline values: CDR1 KGHSH, CDR2 LQKENI. CDR3 loop: CASSLPGLNSPLHF. The DNA for the CDR3 is TGTGCCAGCTCACTACCGGGACTCAATTCACCCCTCCACTTT.

The chain carries TRBV27 and TRBJ2-7; 7 positions match TRBD1. Germline lookup yields CDR1 MNHEY and CDR2 SMNVEV (reference sequence). CDR3 length: 14 residues. V shed 3 bases and J 2 bases; nucleotides not matched to a gene: 4. CDR3 protein: CASSLVRGTYEQYF. The DNA for the CDR3 is TGTGCCAGCAGTTTGGTCAGGGGGACCTACGAGCAGTACTTC.

This clone turned up a few times. V gene TRBV2 combines with J gene TRBJ1-2; D is ambiguous. Trimming cost V 6 bases and J 1 base, with 15 bases left between them. CDR3 size: 15 residues. Germline V gene sequence: CDR1 SNHLY, CDR2 FYNNEI. In nucleotides, the CDR3 is TGTGCCAGCAGGTTTGAGTACACAGTTAACTATGGCTACACCTTC. It specifies CASRFEYTVNYGYTF. Full variable domain (outside the CDR3, taken from reference TRBV2 and TRBJ1-2): EPEVTQTPSHQVTQMGQEVILRCVPISNHLYFYWYRQILGQKVEFLVSFYNNEISEKSEIFDDQFSVERPDGSNFTLKIRSTKLEDSAMYFCASRFEYTVNYGYTFGSGTRLTVV.

The chain recombines TRBV5-1 with TRBJ2-1, with 8 nucleotides matching TRBD2. The CDR3 runs 16 residues. Unmatched junction bases numbered 12, after V lost 1 base and J lost 9 bases. Germline lookup yields CDR1 SGHRS and CDR2 YFSETQ. CDR3 residues: CASSLRASGGPGEQFF. The CDR3 coding sequence is TGCGCCAGCAGCTTGAGGGCCTCGGGAGGGCCCGGTGAGCAGTTCTTC.

The rearrangement uses TRBV9 and TRBJ1-3; D gene ambiguous. Germline V lookup: CDR1 SGDLS, CDR2 YYNGEE. The CDR3 loop spans 16 amino acids. The germline V and J ends were trimmed by 4 bases and 1 base, with 15 bases remaining between them. In DNA, the CDR3 is TGTGCCAGCAGCTTTGGACGGGGAAGTTCTGGAAACACCATATATTTT. Translated: CASSFGRGSSGNTIYF.

The count of this clone is one. The V and J genes are TRBV28 and TRBJ2-7; 11 positions agree with TRBD2. Germline trimming cut 6 bases from V and 3 bases from J; bases unmatched to any gene: 4. The germline CDR1 and CDR2 sequences are MDHEN and SYDVKM. CDR3 length: 14 amino acids. CDR3: CASRTSGAVYEQYF. In DNA form, the CDR3 reads TGTGCCAGCAGGACTAGCGGGGCTGTCTACGAGCAGTACTTC.

This clone was counted a single time. The chain links TRBV19 to TRBJ2-7; weak D call: TRBD2 (5 bases). Trimming took 5 bases from V and 5 from J, leaving 13 bases between them. CDR1 is LNHDA and CDR2 is SQIVND in the germline V gene (reference sequence). The CDR3 is 13 residues long. CDR3 nucleotides: TGTGCCAGTAGTTTCTCCGGGGTCCACGAGCAGTACTTC. This codes for CASSFSGVHEQYF.

The chain combines TRBV27 with TRBJ1-6, with a possible D match to TRBD1 (6 bases). CDR3 length: 16 amino acids. Germline lookup yields CDR1 MNHEY and CDR2 SMNVEV (reference sequence). The V end lost 4 bases, the J end lost 6 bases, and 16 bases lay between the germline ends. CDR3 sequence (DNA): TGTGCCAGCAGTTCTACAGGGCCCCTCACTAATTCACCCCTCCACTTT. This encodes CASSSTGPLTNSPLHF.

Only one count was recorded for this clone. The CDR3, as DNA: TGTGCCAGCAGCTTAGGGGGGACAGGGGGAGAGACCCAGTACTTC. Its translation: CASSLGGTGGETQYF. The chain couples TRBV11-2 to TRBJ2-5; 11 bases are a match to TRBD1. CDR3 size: 15 residues. Germline CDR1 is SGHAT and CDR2 is FQNNGV. V lost 1 base and J lost 4; bases outside the gene matches: 2.

V gene TRBV30 combines with J gene TRBJ1-4, with 9 positions matching TRBD1. The trim removed 1 base at V and 8 bases at J, leaving 5 bases unmatched. Germline V gene lookup returns CDR1 GTSNPN and CDR2 SVGIG (reference sequence). The CDR3 runs to 14 residues. The CDR3 protein is CAWSAGTGQEKLFF. The CDR3 nucleotides read TGTGCCTGGAGTGCCGGGACAGGGCAAGAAAAACTGTTTTTT.

The V gene is TRBV2, the J gene TRBJ1-3; maybe TRBD1 (5 bases). From germline, CDR1 is SNHLY and CDR2 FYNNEI. Trimming shortened V by 4 bases and J by 5 bases, and 15 bases separated the two germline ends. The CDR3 consists of 15 residues. The CDR3 sequence: CASSGGLQRRNTIYF. The CDR3 coding sequence is TGTGCCAGCAGTGGGGGCCTCCAACGTAGAAACACCATATATTTT.

The gene calls are TRBV10-3 and TRBJ1-3; no definite D call. The CDR3 length is 15 residues. With 6 bases removed from V and 4 bases from J, the gap between germline ends came to 16 bases. CDR1 ENHRY and CDR2 SYGVKD come from the germline V gene. CDR3 residues: CAIRPGARVGNTIYF. In DNA, the CDR3 is TGTGCCATCAGGCCGGGAGCCCGCGTAGGAAACACCATATATTTT.

CDR3 DNA sequence: TGTGCCAGCAGCTTAACCCGGACAGGGGGATATGGCTACACCTTC. It translates to CASSLTRTGGYGYTF. This chain uses TRBV11-2 with TRBJ1-2, with TRBD1 identical over 10 bases. Germline trimming cut 2 bases from V and 5 bases from J; bases unmatched to any gene: 5. CDR1 and CDR2 from the germline V gene are SGHAT and FQNNGV. The CDR3 is made up of 15 amino acids.

The chain couples TRBV6-1 to TRBJ1-6, with D unclear. V shed 1 base and J shed 10 bases, with 17 bases lying between them. The CDR3 contains 16 residues. Germline V lookup: CDR1 MNHNS, CDR2 SASEGT. DNA of the CDR3: TGTGCCAGCAGTGAAGTGAGCAGAGGGTATCAATCACCCCTCCACTTT. It codes for CASSEVSRGYQSPLHF.

On this clone itself: At the DNA level, this CDR3 is encoded by other sequences in the same sample as well. V gene TRBV6-5 combines with J gene TRBJ1-2; D unresolved. Germline CDR1 MNHEY, CDR2 SVGAGI. CDR3 size: 11 residues. V lost 6 bases to trimming and J lost 8 bases, with 10 bases between them. CDR3 loop: CASRTGGGYTF. DNA for the CDR3: TGTGCCAGCAGGACGGGTGGGGGCTACACCTTC.

The genes are TRBV19 and TRBJ1-2; no clear D gene. Germline V gene lookup returns CDR1 LNHDA and CDR2 SQIVND (reference sequence). The germline V and J ends were trimmed by 6 bases and 10 bases, with 21 bases remaining between them. The CDR3 has 14 residues. CDR3: CASSNSFAAEDYTF. The DNA of the CDR3 is TGTGCCAGTAGCAATTCGTTCGCGGCGGAGGACTACACCTTC. Full variable domain (remainder filled in from reference TRBV19 and TRBJ1-2): DGGITQSPKYLFRKEGQNVTLSCEQNLNHDAMYWYRQDPGQGLRLIYYSQIVNDFQKGDIAEGYSVSREKKESFPLTVTSAQKNPTAFYLCASSNSFAAEDYTFGSGTRLTVV.

This clone was observed a few times. The J gene is TRBJ1-1, the V gene TRBV29-1; TRBD1 aligns across 8 bases. Unmatched junction bases numbered 4, after V lost 6 bases and J lost 4 bases. From germline, CDR1 is SQVTM and CDR2 ANQGSEA. The CDR3 runs to 12 residues. CDR3: CSVRTGGTEAFF. For the CDR3, the DNA is TGCAGCGTACGTACAGGGGGCACTGAAGCTTTCTTT.